Following are 23 T cell receptor beta chains from one sample sequenced in a study of control samples from healthy donors and cancer patients. Using immunoSEQ multiplex PCR, the repertoire was profiled, and TCRdb retains in-frame clones only, with some absent. The table includes about 120,000 clones, about 90% detected once. The specimen was blood. Receptors were obtained from a man in his fifties in good health.

The chain uses TRBV19 and TRBJ2-1, with a weak D call TRBD1 (6 bases). CDR1 is LNHDA and CDR2 is SQIVND in the germline V gene (reference sequence). The CDR3 is 15 amino acids. Trimming removed 2 bases from V and 9 bases from J, with 17 bases in between. CDR3 amino acids: CASSILQGSYREQFF. The CDR3 DNA sequence: TGTGCCAGTAGTATACTCCAGGGGTCGTATCGTGAGCAGTTCTTC.

The V gene is TRBV5-1, the J gene TRBJ2-7, with 11 bases matching TRBD2. Trimming removed 3 bases from V and 2 bases from J; junction bases left unmatched: 7. The CDR3 sequence is 16 residues long. CDR1 and CDR2 from the germline V gene are SGHRS and YFSETQ. The CDR3 DNA sequence: TGCGCCAGCAGCTGGACCCTAGCGGGGGGCGCCTACGAGCAGTACTTC. Residues: CASSWTLAGGAYEQYF.

The genes are TRBV5-6 and TRBJ1-5; D uncertain. The V end was cut by 4 bases, the J end by 4 bases, with 9 bases between. The CDR3 length is 13 residues. Looked up from germline, CDR1 is SGHDT and CDR2 is YYEEEE. The chain's CDR3 is CASSPGVNQPQHF. The DNA for the CDR3 is TGTGCCAGCAGCCCCGGGGTGAATCAGCCCCAGCATTTT.

Only one count was recorded for this clone. The CDR3 DNA reads as TGTGCCAGCAGTTACGTCTCCAACAATCAGCCCCAGCATTTT. Its protein is CASSYVSNNQPQHF. The chain uses TRBV6-2 or TRBV6-3 and TRBJ1-5, with D hard to call. The germline CDR1 and CDR2 sequences are MNHEY and SVGEGT. Trimming left V 2 bases short and J 3 bases short, with 8 bases between. The CDR3 sequence is 14 residues long.

Here the CDR3 reads CASSRLSSGTGAYNEQFF. In nucleotides, the CDR3 is TGTGCCAGCAGCCGGCTCTCCTCCGGGACAGGGGCCTACAATGAGCAGTTCTTC. This chain joins TRBV7-2 and TRBJ2-1; TRBD1 aligns across 10 bases. The V and J ends lost 5 bases and 2 bases, in that order; junction bases with no gene match: 12. Germline values: CDR1 SGHTA, CDR2 FQGNSA. The length of the CDR3 is 18 residues.

The V and J genes are TRBV19 and TRBJ2-7; TRBD1 aligns across 8 bases. CDR1 LNHDA and CDR2 SQIVND come from the germline V gene (reference sequence). The ends lost 10 bases at V and 3 bases at J; junction bases unmatched: 5. This CDR3 comprises 12 residues. The CDR3 region has the DNA TGTGCCACCGGACAGGGTATCTACGAGCAGTACTTC. Protein: CATGQGIYEQYF.

The sample holds a few counts of this clone. The V call is TRBV7-6, the J call TRBJ2-7; 8 bases agree with TRBD1. Germline-derived CDR1 and CDR2 are SGHVS and FNYEAQ. This CDR3 is 15 amino acids long. V lost 6 bases to trimming and J lost 4 bases; unmatched junction nucleotides: 11. In DNA, the CDR3 is TGTGCCAGCAGGATAGGGCCGGGACAGGAATACGAGCAGTACTTC. Its protein product is CASRIGPGQEYEQYF.

The chain combines TRBV7-9 with TRBJ1-5; D is possibly TRBD1 (5 bases). The germline CDR1 and CDR2 sequences are SEHNR and FQNEAQ (reference sequence). V dropped 3 bases and J dropped 1 base, with 13 bases sitting between them. This CDR3 contains 16 residues. CDR3 residues: CASSFDSYGSNQPQHF. CDR3 sequence (DNA): TGTGCCAGCAGCTTCGACAGCTACGGGAGCAATCAGCCCCAGCATTTT.

V usage is TRBV7-2 and J usage is TRBJ1-1; D remains ambiguous. The CDR3 loop spans 13 amino acids. CDR1 is SGHTA, CDR2 FQGNSA, per germline. V gave up 3 bases and J gave up 1 base, with 6 bases separating them. The CDR3 region is CASSFKRNTEAFF. CDR3 nucleotides: TGTGCCAGCAGCTTTAAGAGGAACACTGAAGCTTTCTTT.

The chain has TRBV6-1 and TRBJ2-3; no definite D call. V gave up 6 bases and J gave up 6 bases, with 10 bases separating them. CDR1 and CDR2 (germline): MNHNS, SASEGT. This CDR3 is built from 12 residues. CDR3 loop: CASSQLGDTQYF. The CDR3 DNA is TGTGCCAGCAGCCAGCTGGGGGATACGCAGTATTTT.

The chain carries TRBV27 and TRBJ2-1, with 9 bases matching TRBD1. Germline CDR1 MNHEY, CDR2 SMNVEV (reference sequence). This CDR3 has 14 residues. V lost 6 bases and J lost 8; bases outside the gene matches: 8. CDR3 sequence (DNA): TGTGCCAGCAGCGCGTTACAGGGGGCCGATGAGCAGTTCTTC. It yields the protein CASSALQGADEQFF.

This clone was observed a few times. The chain links TRBV30 to TRBJ2-2, with D perhaps assigned TRBD1 or TRBD2 (8 bases each). Trimming pared 0 bases from V and 3 bases from J, leaving 29 bases between. Germline values: CDR1 GTSNPN, CDR2 SVGIG (reference sequence). The CDR3 extends over 21 amino acids. This CDR3 is CAWSVGWTGFIGTRDTGELFF. The DNA for the CDR3 is TGTGCCTGGAGTGTAGGGTGGACAGGGTTCATCGGGACTAGGGACACCGGGGAGCTGTTTTTT.

The chain is built from TRBV6-2 or TRBV6-3 and TRBJ2-7; TRBD1 matches at 8 bases. Trimming at V came to 4 bases and at J to 0 bases, leaving 8 bases not matched to a gene. Looked up from germline, CDR1 is MNHEY and CDR2 is SVGEGT. The CDR3 runs 16 residues. As DNA, the CDR3 is TGTGCCAGCAGTTCCCCTAGGACAGGGAGCTCCTACGAGCAGTACTTC. Protein: CASSSPRTGSSYEQYF.

J is TRBJ2-7 and V is TRBV6-1; D unclear. The ends were cut back, 3 bases at V and 5 bases at J, with 17 bases in the middle. Germline CDR1 and CDR2: MNHNS and SASEGT. The CDR3 runs 15 residues. In DNA, the CDR3 is TGTGCCAGCAGTGAGGGTAGCTTAACCCTCCACGAGCAGTACTTC. It encodes CASSEGSLTLHEQYF.

The genes are TRBV4-3 and TRBJ1-5, with a possible D match to TRBD1 (6 bases). CDR3 size: 15 residues. V shed 2 bases and J shed 2 bases, with 10 bases lying between them. Germline V gene data show CDR1 as LGHNA and CDR2 as YSLEER. The CDR3 here is CASSQNRVGNQPQHF. CDR3 bases: TGCGCCAGCAGCCAAAACAGGGTTGGCAATCAGCCCCAGCATTTT.

V usage is TRBV2 and J usage is TRBJ2-3; 7 bases match TRBD1. Germline assignment: CDR1 SNHLY and CDR2 FYNNEI. Trimming removed 4 bases from V and 2 bases from J; junction bases left unmatched: 6. CDR3 length: 15 residues. The CDR3 sequence is CASSVRDSITDTQYF. DNA of the CDR3: TGTGCCAGCAGTGTCCGGGACAGCATCACAGATACGCAGTATTTT.

The V and J genes are TRBV7-9 and TRBJ2-3; TRBD2 matches at 7 bases. The germline V gene encodes CDR1 SEHNR and CDR2 FQNEAQ (reference sequence). Unmatched junction bases numbered 4, after V lost 6 bases and J lost 4 bases. The CDR3 spans 13 residues. CDR3 DNA sequence: TGTGCCAGCAGTGGGAGCGGGGCAGATACGCAGTATTTT. It translates to CASSGSGADTQYF.

J is TRBJ2-5 and V is TRBV3-1 (or the pseudogene TRBV3-2), with D unclear. Looked up from germline, CDR1 is LGHDT and CDR2 is YNNKEL (reference sequence). The CDR3 is 12 amino acids. Trimming took 1 base from V and 9 from J, leaving 9 bases between them. CDR3 sequence: CASSQGLRAQYF. CDR3 bases: TGTGCCAGCAGCCAAGGACTTCGAGCCCAGTACTTC.

The rearrangement uses TRBV19 and TRBJ2-6; 10 bases match TRBD1. The V and J ends lost 0 bases and 4 bases, in that order; junction bases with no gene match: 6. This CDR3 has 18 residues. Germline V gene lookup returns CDR1 LNHDA and CDR2 SQIVND (reference sequence). The CDR3 loop reads CASSIDWDRGSGANVLTF. The DNA for the CDR3 is TGTGCCAGTAGTATAGATTGGGACAGGGGTTCAGGGGCCAACGTCCTGACTTTC.

The CDR3 DNA is TGTGCCAGCAGTTCTGACAGGGGGCACAGTGGCTACACCTTC. As protein: CASSSDRGHSGYTF. This chain links TRBV27 with TRBJ1-2; 10 bases align to TRBD1. The V segment lost 4 bases and the J segment 7 bases; nucleotides outside the gene matches: 6. Germline CDR1 is MNHEY and CDR2 is SMNVEV (reference sequence). CDR3 length: 14 residues.

The chain carries TRBV4-2 and TRBJ1-1; 9 nucleotides align to TRBD1. After removal of 4 bases from V and 1 base from J, the junction contained 7 bases not matched to a gene. The germline V gene has CDR1 LGHNA and CDR2 YNFKEQ. This CDR3 comprises 16 residues. Written as DNA, the CDR3 is TGTGCCAGCAGCCCCCGGGACAGGGTTGGGAACACTGAAGCTTTCTTT. The encoded protein is CASSPRDRVGNTEAFF.

The gene calls are TRBV18 and TRBJ1-4; D is uncertain. The V and J ends lost 1 base and 0 bases respectively, with 9 bases between them. In germline, CDR1 is KGHSH, CDR2 LQKENI. The CDR3 consists of 16 residues. CDR3 DNA: TGTGCCAGCTCACCACGGCGGGCTGCAACTAATGAAAAACTGTTTTTT. Residues: CASSPRRAATNEKLFF.

This rearrangement joins TRBV19 to TRBJ1-4; TRBD1 aligns across 7 bases. The CDR3 runs to 16 residues. J was trimmed by 2 bases and V by 5 bases; bases with no gene match: 8. Germline CDR1 reads LNHDA; CDR2 reads SQIVND (reference sequence). The CDR3 loop reads CASSPDRPGTNEKLFF. In nucleotides, the CDR3 is TGTGCCAGTAGTCCGGACAGGCCGGGGACTAATGAAAAACTGTTTTTT.